The entry that follows covers one TCR beta chain sequence. Its matching antigen is unknown. Treatment indicated: over 15 received Ad26.COV2.S at low or high dose, single or two shots; five or six received placebo; per-sample allocation not given. Material that was analyzed had been drawn on day 63 after the first vaccine or placebo injection. The sample is drawn from a study of Ad26.COV2.S vaccination and SARS-CoV-2 variants. General observations from the study: Breadth, reportedly substantial, characterized the spike-specific CD8+ and CD4+ T cell responses after vaccination. Measurements of TCR breadth and depth may have given underestimates of the total T cell responses. Recipients of vaccine and of placebo showed similar breadth of their non-spike TCR repertoires.

This CDR3 is built from 15 residues. Germline CDR1 MNHEY, CDR2 SMNVEV (reference sequence). V was shortened by 0 bases and J by 3 bases, with 9 bases between the two germline ends. Only in-frame clones appear in the TCRdb table, and some are missing; sequencing was by immunoSEQ multiplex PCR. The sample lists 380,000 or so clones, 88% seen once, with around 6.1% in the top ten. The V gene is TRBV27, the J gene TRBJ1-5; D ambiguous. The sequence was obtained from a person aged 18-60 years who received the Ad26.COV2.S COVID-19 vaccine or a placebo. The material sequenced was peripheral blood, taken in a trial of Ad26.COV2.S vaccine versus placebo. CDR3 in amino acids: CASSLSYRYNQPQHF. DNA of the CDR3: TGTGCCAGCAGTTTATCGTACAGATACAATCAGCCCCAGCATTTT.